This TCR beta chain was observed in a study of blood T cell repertoires in COVID-19. On the study more broadly: Sample material is recorded as cDNA or gDNA derived from T cells, B-cell-depleted T cells, or PBMCs.

Per germline, CDR1 KGHSH and CDR2 LQKENI. The CDR3 is 14 amino acids. The ends lost 5 bases at V and 7 bases at J; junction bases unmatched: 8. Assay: immunoSEQ multiplex PCR; the TCRdb copy retains only in-frame clones and omits some. The data hold about 150,000 clones, with 85% to 90% observed a single time. The sample comprised peripheral blood. The V and J genes are TRBV18 and TRBJ2-7; 10 nucleotides agree with TRBD1. This clonotype was obtained from a woman aged 55-69 years with active COVID-19. The CDR3 coding sequence is TGTGCCAGCTCAGACGACAGGGGGCCAGTAGAGCAGTACTTC. It specifies CASSDDRGPVEQYF. Drawing the rest from reference TRBV18 and TRBJ2-7, the complete variable domain is NAGVMQNPRHLVRRRGQEARLRCSPMKGHSHVYWYRQLPEEGLKFMVYLQKENIIDESGMPKERFSAEFPKEGPSILRIQQVVRGDSAAYFCASSDDRGPVEQYFGPGTRLTVT.